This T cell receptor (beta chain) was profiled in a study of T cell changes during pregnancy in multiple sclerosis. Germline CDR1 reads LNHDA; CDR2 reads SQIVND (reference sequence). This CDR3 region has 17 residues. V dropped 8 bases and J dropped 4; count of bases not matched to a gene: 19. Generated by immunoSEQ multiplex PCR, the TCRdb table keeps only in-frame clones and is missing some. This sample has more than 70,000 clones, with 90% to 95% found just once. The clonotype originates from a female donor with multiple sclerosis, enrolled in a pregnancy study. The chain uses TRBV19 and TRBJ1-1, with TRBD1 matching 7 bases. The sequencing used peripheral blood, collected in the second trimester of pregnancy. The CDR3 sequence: CASLEDVEGASITEAFF. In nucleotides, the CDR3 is TGTGCCAGTCTGGAAGATGTCGAGGGGGCAAGTATCACTGAAGCTTTCTTT.